The 27 T cell receptor beta chains below were found in one sample sequenced in a study of blood T cells in healthy people across ages. Next came a second PCR, run for about 6 to 11 cycles, which used a sample-barcoded 5' primer along with a J-beta primer mix. Each CDR3 protein gets one entry after TCRdb re-called the 5' RACE reads with MiXCR. The data contain roughly 800,000 distinct CDR3 sequences, more than 45% of them singletons. The sequenced sample consisted of blood. Every receptor here comes from a man aged 25 to 45 in good health.

The chain combines TRBV7-2 with TRBJ2-5, with TRBD2 as a possible D gene (6 bases). The J call could be wrong; TRBJ2-7 is a better fit for the DNA end. The germline gives CDR1 SGHTA, CDR2 FQGNSA. The CDR3 is made up of 15 amino acids. DNA of the CDR3: TGTGCCAGCAGCCTGACCAAACTAGCCGCCCTCGAGCAGTACTTC. It specifies CASSLTKLAALEQYF.

With regard to this clonotype: The junction and the germline gene differ at one end; a read error may be behind it. The J gene is TRBJ2-7, the V gene TRBV7-2; D tentatively fits TRBD1 or TRBD2 (6 bases each). Germline assignment: CDR1 SGHTA and CDR2 FQGNSA. The CDR3 is 12 amino acids. The CDR3 loop is CASSLGGAELFF. The CDR3 bases are TGTGCCAGCAGCTTAGGGGGGGCCGAGTTGTTCTTC.

The J gene is TRBJ2-7, the V gene TRBV6-5; D tentatively fits TRBD1 or TRBD2 (5 bases each). Germline CDR1 reads MNHEY; CDR2 reads SVGAGI. The CDR3 is 14 amino acids. Trimming removed 5 bases from V and 4 bases from J, with 15 bases in between. CDR3 loop: CASSPGTGKYEQYF. DNA of the CDR3: TGTGCCAGCAGTCCCGGGACGGGGAAATACGAGCAGTACTTC.

This clonotype appeared a single time. V is TRBV9 and J is TRBJ2-3, with D perhaps matching TRBD1 or TRBD2 (5 bases each). CDR3 length: 14 amino acids. The germline V gene encodes CDR1 SGDLS and CDR2 YYNGEE. The V end lost 6 bases, the J end lost 2 bases, and 13 bases lay between the germline ends. CDR3 in DNA: TGTGCCAGCACCCCGGGACCAAACACAGATACGCAGTATTTT. The encoded protein is CASTPGPNTDTQYF. The variable domain in full, with the rest retrieved from reference TRBV9 and TRBJ2-3, is DSGVTQTPKHLITATGQRVTLRCSPRSGDLSVYWYQQSLDQGLQFLIQYYNGEERAKGNILERFSAQQFPDLHSELNLSSLELGDSALYFCASTPGPNTDTQYFGPGTRLTVL.

This clonotype was found a few times. The rearrangement uses TRBV5-1 and TRBJ2-2, with TRBD1 matching 8 bases. The V gene's germline CDR1 is SGHRS and CDR2 YFSETQ. CDR3 length: 15 amino acids. The J segment lost 5 bases and the V segment lost 4 bases, leaving 7 bases of the junction unmatched. CDR3 amino acids: CASSTDRAWTGELFF. The DNA of the CDR3 is TGCGCCAGCAGCACGGACAGGGCGTGGACCGGGGAGCTGTTTTTT.

This clonotype was recorded a few times. The chain employs TRBV10-3 and TRBJ2-1, with 11 bases identical to TRBD2. Unmatched junction bases numbered 10, after V lost 7 bases and J lost 8 bases. The CDR3 sequence is 15 residues long. Germline assignment: CDR1 ENHRY and CDR2 SYGVKD. The CDR3 DNA follows: TGTGCCATCACCGACCCTCTAGCGGGAGGCCATGAGCAGTTCTTC. This encodes CAITDPLAGGHEQFF.

V and J are TRBV10-1 and TRBJ1-6; TRBD1 is a possible D gene (5 bases). Looked up from germline, CDR1 is WNHNN and CDR2 is SYGVQD (reference sequence). Trimming cost V 3 bases and J 9 bases, with 21 bases left between them. CDR3 length: 17 residues. The CDR3 sequence: CASSESGTLGSGSPLHF. In DNA, the CDR3 is TGCGCCAGCAGTGAATCCGGGACTCTGGGGTCGGGTTCACCCCTCCACTTT.

The rearrangement links TRBV6-2 or TRBV6-3 to TRBJ2-1; TRBD2 aligns across 9 bases. Germline loops: CDR1 MNHEY, CDR2 SVGEGT. The CDR3 runs 13 residues. V shed 3 bases, J shed 12 bases, and the junction held 6 bases outside the gene matches. The CDR3 DNA sequence: TGTGCCAGCAGTTATCGTAGCGGGAGTTCGCAGTTCTTC. Amino acids: CASSYRSGSSQFF.

The gene calls are TRBV6-6 and TRBJ1-1; D remains unclear. This CDR3 comprises 14 residues. The germline gives CDR1 MNHNY, CDR2 SVGAGI (reference sequence). V lost 5 bases, J lost 8 bases, and 18 bases lay in between. The CDR3 coding sequence is TGTGCCAGCAGTCTAGCTCCATGGAACGAGGAAGCTTTCTTT. It translates to CASSLAPWNEEAFF.

This sequence joins TRBV5-1 and TRBJ2-3, with TRBD2 matching over 7 bases. Germline CDR1 and CDR2: SGHRS and YFSETQ. The CDR3 runs 15 residues. With V trimmed by 4 bases and J by 2 bases, 7 bases remained unmatched. CDR3 in DNA: TGCGCCAGCAGCCAAGCGGGGACCGACACAGATACGCAGTATTTT. As protein: CASSQAGTDTDTQYF.

This clonotype appeared a few times. As DNA, the CDR3 is TGTGCCAGCAAACAGAGTTATAATGAAAAACTGTTTTTT. Its protein is CASKQSYNEKLFF. The chain has TRBV12-3 or TRBV12-4 and TRBJ1-4; D not certain. The V end lost 7 bases, the J end lost 4 bases, and 10 bases lay between the germline ends. There are 13 residues in the CDR3.

This chain connects TRBV5-6 to TRBJ2-5; no firm D call. Trimming took off 2 bases at V and 5 bases at J, with 16 bases between the two ends. The CDR3 length is 15 residues. Germline V gives CDR1 SGHDT, CDR2 YYEEEE. CDR3: CASSLSDRIGETQYF. CDR3 sequence (DNA): TGTGCCAGCAGCTTATCCGACCGGATTGGGGAGACCCAGTACTTC.

The genes are TRBV5-1 and TRBJ2-4; D possibly corresponds to TRBD2 (6 bases). Gene TRBJ2-5 matches the end of the DNA better, so the J call may be wrong. The CDR3 has 14 residues. The germline gives CDR1 SGHRS, CDR2 YFSETQ. The DNA of the CDR3 is TGCGCCAGCAGCTTGGTCCTAGCGAAGGAGACCCAGTACTTC. The encoded protein is CASSLVLAKETQYF.

The rearrangement uses TRBV20-1 and TRBJ2-4; 12 bases agree with TRBD2. With V trimmed by 6 bases and J by 2 bases, 5 bases remained unmatched. The CDR3 is 15 amino acids. The germline gives CDR1 DFQATT, CDR2 SNEGSKA (reference sequence). For the CDR3, the DNA is TGCAGTGCCGTGACTAGCGGGGGAACCAAAAACATTCAGTACTTC. Protein sequence: CSAVTSGGTKNIQYF.

Details on this clonotype: The junction shows a germline mismatch at one end, possibly a read error. This rearrangement joins TRBV24-1 to TRBJ2-5; D is undetermined. The CDR3 has 12 residues. CDR1 and CDR2 (germline): KGHDR, SFDVKD. The CDR3 coding sequence is TGTGCCACCAGTGGTCTTCAAGGGACCCAGTACTTC. Its translation: CATSGLQGTQYF.

This clonotype occurred a few times. This sequence joins TRBV6-5 and TRBJ2-5, with a possible D match to TRBD2 (5 bases). The CDR3 consists of 16 residues. V was pared by 0 bases and J by 4 bases, with 15 bases between. The germline CDR1 and CDR2 sequences are MNHEY and SVGAGI. DNA for the CDR3: TGTGCCAGCAGTTACTCGATTGAGGGCTCGGGAGAGACCCAGTACTTC. This gives the protein CASSYSIEGSGETQYF.

The chain joins TRBV6-2 or TRBV6-3 to TRBJ2-7; D gene unclear. Trimming removed 0 bases from V and 9 bases from J, with 24 bases in between. The CDR3 has 17 residues. Germline loops: CDR1 MNHEY, CDR2 SVGEGT. The CDR3 is CASSYSTASTLYGGQYF. DNA for the CDR3: TGTGCCAGCAGTTACTCGACGGCCTCCACTTTATATGGTGGGCAGTACTTC.

The chain employs TRBV4-3 and TRBJ2-5; the match to TRBD2 covers 14 bases. V lost 4 bases to trimming and J lost 5 bases; unmatched junction nucleotides: 6. Germline V gene lookup returns CDR1 LGHNA and CDR2 YSLEER. This CDR3 contains 16 residues. The CDR3 reads CASSPGLAGDLETQYF. The CDR3, as DNA: TGCGCCAGCAGCCCGGGACTAGCGGGAGACTTGGAGACCCAGTACTTC.

The count of this clonotype is one. This chain uses TRBV11-3 with TRBJ2-4, with 9 bases matching TRBD2. CDR3 length equals 15 residues. Germline V CDR1 and CDR2: SGHNT, YENEEA. V was clipped by 5 bases and J by 13 bases; unmatched bases: 15. CDR3 bases: TGTGCCAGCAGCCCGGGACTAGCCCTCCACAATGAGCAGTACTTC. Translating it yields CASSPGLALHNEQYF.

This chain links TRBV4-2 with TRBJ1-6, with D hard to call. The CDR3 runs to 12 residues. V lost 5 bases, J lost 9 bases, and 8 bases lay in between. Germline values: CDR1 LGHNA, CDR2 YNFKEQ. CDR3 protein: CASSWVGSPLHF. CDR3 in DNA: TGTGCCAGCAGCTGGGTCGGTTCACCCCTCCACTTT.

Note on this clonotype: This clone may be a read error of a much larger clone one base away. This chain connects TRBV12-3 or TRBV12-4 to TRBJ2-1; 7 nucleotides match TRBD2. This CDR3 is 16 amino acids long. V trimming: 4 bases; J trimming: 1 base; junction bases outside the gene matches: 7. The CDR3 DNA reads TGTGCCAGCAGTTCAACACCAGCGGGGTCCTACAATGAGCAGTTCTTC. This gives the protein CASSSTPAGSYNEQFF.

This clonotype was seen only a few times. J is TRBJ2-1 and V is TRBV7-8; 13 bases are a match to TRBD2. Germline CDR1 is SGHVS and CDR2 is FQNEAQ. V lost 3 bases and J lost 4; bases outside the gene matches: 6. This CDR3 is built from 17 residues. The chain's CDR3 is CASSLGTSGIAYNEQFF. The CDR3 DNA follows: TGTGCCAGCAGCTTGGGGACTAGCGGGATCGCGTACAATGAGCAGTTCTTC.

V and J are TRBV10-2 and TRBJ2-7, with D perhaps matching TRBD1 or TRBD2 (5 bases each). The CDR3 extends over 15 amino acids. Trimming removed 0 bases from V and 5 bases from J, with 14 bases in between. Germline CDR1 reads WSHSY; CDR2 reads SAAADI. CDR3 coding DNA: TGCGCCAGCAGTGAGTCGGGACCCAGGATCCACGAGCAGTACTTC. Its translation: CASSESGPRIHEQYF.

This rearrangement joins TRBV10-3 to TRBJ1-5; the match to TRBD1 covers 11 bases. This CDR3 comprises 16 residues. CDR1 is ENHRY, CDR2 SYGVKD, per germline. V lost 3 bases, J lost 5 bases, and 6 bases stayed unmatched. CDR3 amino acids: CAISDHRTGGYQPQHF. The CDR3 bases are TGTGCCATCAGTGATCATCGGACAGGGGGCTATCAGCCCCAGCATTTT.

The chain recombines TRBV29-1 with TRBJ2-3; 7 bases map to TRBD2. Germline CDR1 SQVTM, CDR2 ANQGSEA. V shed 6 bases, J shed 2 bases, and the junction held 5 bases outside the gene matches. The CDR3 is 13 residues long. CDR3 sequence reads: CSVREGPTDTQYF. CDR3 coding DNA: TGCAGCGTCAGGGAGGGGCCCACAGATACGCAGTATTTT.

This chain uses TRBV12-3 or TRBV12-4 with TRBJ1-5; D unclear. Trimming removed 5 bases from V and 9 bases from J, with 14 bases in between. The CDR3 contains 13 residues. The chain's CDR3 is CASSPGVGWPQHF. As DNA, the CDR3 is TGTGCCAGCAGTCCGGGTGTGGGATGGCCCCAGCATTTT.

This clonotype came up a few times. The chain uses TRBV7-2 and TRBJ2-3, with no clear D. CDR1 is SGHTA and CDR2 is FQGNSA in the germline V gene. V was cut by 5 bases and J by 1 base, with 10 bases left in between. The CDR3 spans 14 residues. CDR3 sequence reads: CASSPGSRTDTQYF. In DNA, the CDR3 is TGTGCCAGCAGCCCTGGGTCCCGCACAGATACGCAGTATTTT.